The 30 T cell receptor beta chains presented below share a single source sample, sequenced in a study of response to subunit inactivated influenza vaccine. TCRdb called the RT-PCR reads again in MiXCR, with one record for every CDR3 protein. Of roughly 630,000 distinct CDR3 sequences listed, around 15% are singletons. The source material was PBMCs from blood, sampled 14 to 15 days before vaccination. These receptors all stem from a man aged 45-65 years who received an inactivated influenza vaccine.

The chain carries TRBV20-1 and TRBJ2-2; TRBD2 agrees at 7 bases. Germline V gene sequence: CDR1 DFQATT, CDR2 SNEGSKA (reference sequence). The CDR3 is made up of 16 amino acids. Losses at the gene ends were 3 bases for V and 5 bases for J; bases not matched to a gene: 12. CDR3: CSASEKPWEGTGELFF. Written as DNA, the CDR3 is TGCAGTGCTAGTGAGAAACCCTGGGAGGGGACCGGGGAGCTGTTTTTT.

The gene calls are TRBV2 and TRBJ2-5; 8 bases align to TRBD1. The V and J ends lost 3 bases and 2 bases, in that order; junction bases with no gene match: 2. This CDR3 has 14 residues. CDR1 is SNHLY and CDR2 is FYNNEI in the germline V gene. DNA for the CDR3: TGTGCCAGCAGTGAGGACAGGGCACAAGAGACCCAGTACTTC. This sequence encodes CASSEDRAQETQYF.

This clonotype was counted between two and nine times. The CDR3 spells CASSSPVVQSYEQYF. CDR3 nucleotide sequence: TGTGCCAGCAGCTCCCCCGTTGTGCAGTCCTACGAGCAGTACTTC. The chain links TRBV7-9 to TRBJ2-7, with D unclear. Trimming left V 4 bases short and J 1 base short, with 14 bases between. Germline values: CDR1 SEHNR, CDR2 FQNEAQ (reference sequence). This CDR3 is built from 15 residues.

This clonotype was seen only a few times. V usage is TRBV5-1 and J usage is TRBJ2-5, with TRBD2 identical over 8 bases. The CDR3 length is 13 residues. From germline, CDR1 is SGHRS and CDR2 YFSETQ. Germline trimming cut 4 bases from V and 5 bases from J; bases unmatched to any gene: 4. CDR3 region: CASSTSGAETQYF. CDR3 coding DNA: TGCGCCAGCAGCACTAGCGGCGCCGAGACCCAGTACTTC. Full variable domain (outside the CDR3, taken from reference TRBV5-1 and TRBJ2-5): KAGVTQTPRYLIKTRGQQVTLSCSPISGHRSVSWYQQTPGQGLQFLFEYFSETQRNKGNFPGRFSGRQFSNSRSEMNVSTLELGDSALYLCASSTSGAETQYFGPGTRLLVL.

DNA for the CDR3: TGTGCCACCAGTGATTCAGGGGTTCGCAATCAGCCCCAGCATTTT. Translation: CATSDSGVRNQPQHF. The chain uses TRBV24-1 and TRBJ1-5; weak D call: TRBD1 (6 bases). Between the trimmed V and J ends, which lost 2 bases and 2 bases, there was a span of 9 bases. The V gene's germline CDR1 is KGHDR and CDR2 SFDVKD. This CDR3 region has 15 residues.

The rearrangement joins TRBV12-3 or TRBV12-4 to TRBJ1-1, with no clear D. Trimming took off 6 bases at V and 4 bases at J, with 12 bases between the two ends. This CDR3 has 13 residues. CDR3 residues: CASSGSGGTEAFF. The CDR3 DNA reads TGTGCCAGCAGCGGATCGGGTGGCACTGAAGCTTTCTTT.

The CDR3 spells CASSPVGGLGIVGELFF. The CDR3 DNA is TGTGCCAGCAGCCCAGTCGGGGGACTAGGGATCGTCGGGGAGCTGTTTTTT. This chain connects TRBV11-2 to TRBJ2-2; 8 positions match TRBD2. V lost 5 bases to trimming and J lost 7 bases; unmatched junction nucleotides: 15. The CDR3 length is 17 residues. Germline loops: CDR1 SGHAT, CDR2 FQNNGV. The complete variable domain, with remaining parts taken from reference TRBV11-2 and TRBJ2-2, reads EAGVAQSPRYKIIEKRQSVAFWCNPISGHATLYWYQQILGQGPKLLIQFQNNGVVDDSQLPKDRFSAERLKGVDSTLKIQPAKLEDSAVYLCASSPVGGLGIVGELFFGEGSRLTVL.

The chain has TRBV5-1 and TRBJ2-3; no clear D. This CDR3 spans 13 amino acids. Germline V gene data show CDR1 as SGHRS and CDR2 as YFSETQ. The V end was cut by 7 bases, the J end by 5 bases, with 14 bases between. The CDR3 here is CASRAPPGDTQYF. The CDR3 DNA reads as TGCGCCAGCCGAGCTCCCCCAGGAGATACGCAGTATTTT.

This clonotype was found a few times. The chain links TRBV3-1 to TRBJ1-1; 10 bases fit TRBD1. The V gene end was trimmed by 1 base and the J gene end by 11 bases; junction bases not matched to a gene: 7. Germline V CDR1 and CDR2: LGHDT, YNNKEL (reference sequence). The CDR3 loop spans 14 amino acids. The CDR3 here is CASSQGPGQGKAFF. The CDR3 nucleotides are TGTGCCAGCAGCCAAGGGCCGGGACAGGGGAAGGCTTTCTTT.

This chain uses TRBV29-1 with TRBJ1-2; D uncertain. Per the germline V gene, CDR1 is SQVTM and CDR2 is ANQGSEA. The V and J ends lost 2 bases and 7 bases respectively, with 14 bases between them. The CDR3 consists of 13 residues. CDR3 in DNA: TGCAGCGTTGAAACGGCGGGGATCGGTGGCTACACCTTC. This translates into CSVETAGIGGYTF.

This clonotype has a count of ten or more. The chain combines TRBV7-2 with TRBJ1-4; 9 nucleotides line up with TRBD1. The CDR3 spans 15 residues. V was clipped by 5 bases and J by 8 bases; unmatched bases: 9. Germline V gene sequence: CDR1 SGHTA, CDR2 FQGNSA. The CDR3 coding sequence is TGTGCCAGCAGCCCGACCGGGACAGGGTCGGAAAAACTGTTTTTT. Its translation is CASSPTGTGSEKLFF. The whole variable domain, filled in from reference TRBV7-2 and TRBJ1-4, reads GAGVSQSPSNKVTEKGKDVELRCDPISGHTALYWYRQSLGQGLEFLIYFQGNSAPDKSGLPSDRFSAERTGGSVSTLTIQRTQQEDSAVYLCASSPTGTGSEKLFFGSGTQLSVL.

This clonotype was seen more than once but under ten times. The rearrangement uses TRBV12-3 or TRBV12-4 and TRBJ2-5, with 8 bases that match TRBD2. V trimming: 4 bases; J trimming: 3 bases; junction bases outside the gene matches: 10. This CDR3 has 16 amino acids. The CDR3 loop reads CASSYGNRLAKETQYF. CDR3 bases: TGTGCCAGCAGTTACGGCAACCGACTAGCGAAAGAGACCCAGTACTTC.

The rearrangement uses TRBV10-3 and TRBJ2-5, with D possibly TRBD2 on 5 matching bases. CDR1 and CDR2 from the germline V gene are ENHRY and SYGVKD. The CDR3 contains 14 residues. V was pared by 7 bases and J by 5 bases, with 17 bases between. The CDR3 spells CAIKGGLGGETQYF. DNA of the CDR3: TGTGCCATCAAAGGCGGGTTGGGTGGGGAGACCCAGTACTTC.

At least ten counts were recorded for this clonotype. CDR3 bases: TGTGCCAGCAGTGACAGGACTAGCTACAATGAGCAGTTCTTC. Protein product: CASSDRTSYNEQFF. The rearrangement uses TRBV2 and TRBJ2-1, with 7 bases identical to TRBD2. The CDR3 runs 14 residues. V trimming: 3 bases; J trimming: 3 bases; junction bases outside the gene matches: 2. Germline-derived CDR1 and CDR2 are SNHLY and FYNNEI.

There are a few counts of this clonotype. The rearrangement links TRBV9 to TRBJ2-7, with TRBD2 identical over 10 bases. V lost 4 bases, J lost 1 base, and 11 bases stayed unmatched. The CDR3 sequence is 17 residues long. Per germline, CDR1 SGDLS and CDR2 YYNGEE. CDR3 amino acids: CASSPGASGSMSYEQYF. The DNA of the CDR3 is TGTGCCAGCAGCCCAGGCGCTAGCGGGAGTATGTCCTACGAGCAGTACTTC. Full variable domain (remainder filled in from reference TRBV9 and TRBJ2-7): DSGVTQTPKHLITATGQRVTLRCSPRSGDLSVYWYQQSLDQGLQFLIQYYNGEERAKGNILERFSAQQFPDLHSELNLSSLELGDSALYFCASSPGASGSMSYEQYFGPGTRLTVT.

The sample holds many counts of this clonotype. The V gene is TRBV3-1, the J gene TRBJ2-2; no clear D. CDR1 is LGHDT and CDR2 is YNNKEL in the germline V gene (reference sequence). The CDR3 loop spans 14 amino acids. V lost 1 base, J lost 7 bases, and 10 bases lay in between. The DNA of the CDR3 is TGTGCCAGCAGCCAAGGACGGGTTAACGGGGAGCTGTTTTTT. Its protein is CASSQGRVNGELFF.

This clonotype was picked up a small number of times. The rearrangement uses TRBV5-4 and TRBJ1-2; tentatively, D is TRBD1 (5 bases). Germline V lookup: CDR1 SGHNT, CDR2 YYREEE (reference sequence). This CDR3 has 14 residues. V was shortened by 4 bases and J by 4 bases, with 14 bases between the two germline ends. CDR3 DNA: TGTGCCAGCAGCCGAGGGGAGTTTGGCTATGGCTACACCTTC. Its translation is CASSRGEFGYGYTF. The variable domain in full, completed from reference TRBV5-4 and TRBJ1-2, reads ETGVTQSPTHLIKTRGQQVTLRCSSQSGHNTVSWYQQALGQGPQFIFQYYREEENGRGNFPPRFSGLQFPNYSSELNVNALELDDSALYLCASSRGEFGYGYTFGSGTRLTVV.

This chain connects TRBV2 to TRBJ2-1, with a weak D call TRBD1 (6 bases). The CDR3 consists of 12 residues. Germline CDR1 reads SNHLY; CDR2 reads FYNNEI. The V end was cut by 8 bases, the J end by 13 bases, with 18 bases between. The CDR3 here is CASQRAGVKQFF. The CDR3 region has the DNA TGTGCCAGCCAGAGGGCAGGGGTCAAACAGTTCTTC.

The rearrangement joins TRBV7-9 to TRBJ2-1; D is undetermined. V was pared by 2 bases and J by 10 bases, with 9 bases between. The CDR3 covers 12 residues. Germline CDR1 is SEHNR and CDR2 is FQNEAQ (reference sequence). CDR3 DNA sequence: TGTGCCAGCAGCTTAATCACTCACGAGCAGTTCTTC. Translating it yields CASSLITHEQFF. Based on the CDR3 plus reference TRBV7-9 and TRBJ2-1, the full variable domain is DTGVSQNPRHKITKRGQNVTFRCDPISEHNRLYWYRQTLGQGPEFLTYFQNEAQLEKSRLLSDRFSAERPKGSFSTLEIQRTEQGDSAMYLCASSLITHEQFFGPGTRLTVL.

The sample holds a few counts of this clonotype. V usage is TRBV6-5 and J usage is TRBJ2-7; D gene unclear. Germline CDR1 is MNHEY and CDR2 is SVGAGI. Between the trimmed V and J ends, which lost 0 bases and 6 bases, there was a span of 12 bases. The CDR3 is made up of 14 amino acids. The CDR3 bases are TGTGCCAGCAGTTACTCTGAGAGTAAGAGCGAGCAGTACTTC. Translating it yields CASSYSESKSEQYF.

The chain carries TRBV24-1 and TRBJ2-1, with 9 bases lining up with TRBD2. V dropped 4 bases and J dropped 9; count of bases not matched to a gene: 12. In germline, CDR1 is KGHDR, CDR2 SFDVKD. This CDR3 is 16 amino acids long. CDR3 loop: CATSDPRAGGASEQFF. The CDR3 DNA follows: TGTGCCACCAGTGACCCAAGAGCGGGAGGCGCCTCTGAGCAGTTCTTC.

This chain joins TRBV11-2 and TRBJ2-7; D possibly corresponds to TRBD2 (5 bases). V was cut by 2 bases and J by 1 base, with 9 bases left in between. Germline V gene sequence: CDR1 SGHAT, CDR2 FQNNGV. The CDR3 extends over 14 amino acids. This CDR3 is CASSLYPGSYEQYF. CDR3 DNA: TGTGCCAGCAGCTTATATCCGGGGTCCTACGAGCAGTACTTC.

The chain joins TRBV11-2 to TRBJ2-7, with D possibly being TRBD1 (6 bases). Trimming shortened V by 5 bases and J by 1 base, and 9 bases separated the two germline ends. Germline CDR1 is SGHAT and CDR2 is FQNNGV. This CDR3 contains 13 residues. CDR3 in DNA: TGTGCCAGCAGCGCAGGACAGTCCTACGAGCAGTACTTC. Protein sequence: CASSAGQSYEQYF.

This sequence joins TRBV9 and TRBJ1-1; a weak D match, TRBD1 (5 bases). Trimming shortened V by 0 bases and J by 5 bases, and 11 bases separated the two germline ends. This CDR3 has 14 amino acids. CDR1 is SGDLS and CDR2 is YYNGEE in the germline V gene. CDR3 sequence: CASSVAGGGTEAFF. CDR3 bases: TGTGCCAGCAGCGTAGCTGGGGGGGGTACTGAAGCTTTCTTT.

The table lists this clonotype with a few counts. A read error may produce the germline difference seen at one junction end. The chain is built from TRBV2 and TRBJ1-2; D remains unclear. CDR3 length equals 11 residues. Germline CDR1 is SNHLY and CDR2 is FYNNEI. CDR3 region: CASRTGPPFSF. CDR3 DNA sequence: TGTGCCAGCAGGACCGGGCCACCTTTCTCGTTC.

CDR3 nucleotides: TGTGCCATCAGAGCAGTTACTCCTTTAAATGAGCAGTTCTTC. Residues: CAIRAVTPLNEQFF. The rearrangement joins TRBV10-3 to TRBJ2-1; D not certain. This CDR3 comprises 14 residues. Trimming shortened V by 6 bases and J by 7 bases, and 16 bases separated the two germline ends. From germline, CDR1 is ENHRY and CDR2 SYGVKD.

This clonotype was observed a handful of times. CDR3 loop: CASSRTSGRPTDTQYF. CDR3 DNA sequence: TGCGCCAGCAGCCGCACTAGCGGGAGGCCAACAGATACGCAGTATTTT. V and J are TRBV5-1 and TRBJ2-3; 12 positions match TRBD2. From germline, CDR1 is SGHRS and CDR2 YFSETQ. V shed 4 bases and J 3 bases; nucleotides not matched to a gene: 6. CDR3 size: 16 residues.

This clonotype was recorded at least ten times. The chain combines TRBV5-1 with TRBJ2-1; 10 positions agree with TRBD1. The CDR3 extends over 15 amino acids. V lost 4 bases and J lost 1; bases outside the gene matches: 2. CDR1 is SGHRS and CDR2 is YFSETQ in the germline V gene. The CDR3 reads CASSTGQGSYNEQFF. The DNA of the CDR3 is TGCGCCAGCAGCACGGGACAGGGGTCCTACAATGAGCAGTTCTTC.

V is TRBV4-3 and J is TRBJ2-5; 7 positions agree with TRBD2. CDR1 LGHNA and CDR2 YSLEER come from the germline V gene. Trimming removed 0 bases from V and 4 bases from J; junction bases left unmatched: 5. The CDR3 is 15 amino acids. CDR3 sequence: CASSQDTGEGETQYF. The CDR3 DNA sequence: TGCGCCAGCAGCCAAGATACCGGGGAGGGAGAGACCCAGTACTTC.

This clonotype appeared many times. The chain employs TRBV7-8 and TRBJ1-5; D gene ambiguous. CDR3 size: 14 residues. V gave up 7 bases and J gave up 3 bases, with 13 bases separating them. The germline gives CDR1 SGHVS, CDR2 FQNEAQ. The CDR3 loop is CASNIEGDNQPQHF. The CDR3 region has the DNA TGTGCCAGCAACATAGAGGGAGACAATCAGCCCCAGCATTTT.